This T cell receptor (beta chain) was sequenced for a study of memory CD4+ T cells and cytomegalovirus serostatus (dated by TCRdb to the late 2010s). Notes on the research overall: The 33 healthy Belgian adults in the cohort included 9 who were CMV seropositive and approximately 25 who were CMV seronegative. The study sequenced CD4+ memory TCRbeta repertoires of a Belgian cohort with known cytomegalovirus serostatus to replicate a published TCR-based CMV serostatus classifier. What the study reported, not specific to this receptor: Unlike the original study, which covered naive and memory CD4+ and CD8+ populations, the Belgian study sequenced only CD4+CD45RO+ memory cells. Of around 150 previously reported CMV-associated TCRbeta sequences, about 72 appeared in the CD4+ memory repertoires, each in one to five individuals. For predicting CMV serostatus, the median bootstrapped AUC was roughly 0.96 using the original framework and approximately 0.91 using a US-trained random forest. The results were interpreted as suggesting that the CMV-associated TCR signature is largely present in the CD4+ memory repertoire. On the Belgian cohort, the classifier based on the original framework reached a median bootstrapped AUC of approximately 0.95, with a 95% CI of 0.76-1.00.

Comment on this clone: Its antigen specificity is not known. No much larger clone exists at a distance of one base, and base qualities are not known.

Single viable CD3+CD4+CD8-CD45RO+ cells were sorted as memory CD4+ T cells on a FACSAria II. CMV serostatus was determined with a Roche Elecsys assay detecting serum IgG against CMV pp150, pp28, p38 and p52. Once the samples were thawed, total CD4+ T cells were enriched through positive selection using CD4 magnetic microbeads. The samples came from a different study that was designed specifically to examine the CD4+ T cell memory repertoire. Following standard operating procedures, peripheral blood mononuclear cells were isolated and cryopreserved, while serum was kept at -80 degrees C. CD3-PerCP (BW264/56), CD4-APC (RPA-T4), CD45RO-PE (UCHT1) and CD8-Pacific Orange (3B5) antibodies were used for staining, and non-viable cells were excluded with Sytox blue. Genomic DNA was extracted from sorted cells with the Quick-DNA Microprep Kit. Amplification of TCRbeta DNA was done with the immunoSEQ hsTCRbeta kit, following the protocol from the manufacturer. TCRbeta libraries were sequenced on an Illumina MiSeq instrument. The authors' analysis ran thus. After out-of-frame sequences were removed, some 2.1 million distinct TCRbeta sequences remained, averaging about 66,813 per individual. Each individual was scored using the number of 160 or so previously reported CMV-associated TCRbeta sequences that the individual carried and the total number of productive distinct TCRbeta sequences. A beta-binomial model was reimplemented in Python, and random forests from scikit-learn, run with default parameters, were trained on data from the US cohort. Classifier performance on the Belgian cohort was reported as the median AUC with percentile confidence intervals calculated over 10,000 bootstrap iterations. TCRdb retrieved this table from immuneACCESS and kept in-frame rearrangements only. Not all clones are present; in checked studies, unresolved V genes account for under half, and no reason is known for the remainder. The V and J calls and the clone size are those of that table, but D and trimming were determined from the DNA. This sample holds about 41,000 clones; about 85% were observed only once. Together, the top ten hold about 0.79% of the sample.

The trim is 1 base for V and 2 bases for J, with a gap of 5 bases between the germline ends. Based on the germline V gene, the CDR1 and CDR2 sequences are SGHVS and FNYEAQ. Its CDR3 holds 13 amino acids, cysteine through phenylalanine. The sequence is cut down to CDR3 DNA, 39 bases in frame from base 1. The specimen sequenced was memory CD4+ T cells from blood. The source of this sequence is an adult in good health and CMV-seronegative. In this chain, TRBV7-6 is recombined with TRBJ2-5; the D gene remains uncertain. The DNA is TGTGCCAGCAGCTTAGAGGCACAAGAGACCCAGTACTTC. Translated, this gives CASSLEAQETQYF. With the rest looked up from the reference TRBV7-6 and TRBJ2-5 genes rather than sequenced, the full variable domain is GAGVSQSPRYKVTKRGQDVALRCDPISGHVSLYWYRQALGQGPEFLTYFNYEAQQDKSGLPNDRFSAERPEGSISTLTIQRTEQRDSAMYRCASSLEAQETQYFGPGTRLLVL.